The next 15 T cell receptor beta chains were all read from a single sample in a study of siplizumab effects on memory and regulatory T cells. Only in-frame clones appear in the TCRdb table, and some are missing; sequencing was by immunoSEQ multiplex PCR. This repertoire shows approximately 120,000 clones, around 92% found once; its top ten account for about 0.75%. The sample consisted of Tregs sorted from blood. These receptors all come from a human donor in good health.

DNA of the CDR3: TGTGCCAGCAGTCCGGACTATGGCTACACCTTC. Translating it yields CASSPDYGYTF. This chain uses TRBV6-6 with TRBJ1-2; no clear D. The V gene's germline CDR1 is MNHNY and CDR2 SVGAGI (reference sequence). V dropped 5 bases and J dropped 3 bases, with 4 bases sitting between them. This CDR3 region has 11 residues.

The rearrangement joins TRBV7-6 to TRBJ2-1; no definite D call. Germline assignment: CDR1 SGHVS and CDR2 FNYEAQ. The CDR3 sequence is 15 residues long. Trimming pared 3 bases from V and 2 bases from J, leaving 11 bases between. The CDR3 region has the DNA TGTGCCAGCAGCTTGTCTAGGGTGCCCTACAATGAGCAGTTCTTC. Translated, it gives CASSLSRVPYNEQFF.

The J gene is TRBJ2-1, the V gene TRBV5-1; 13 positions agree with TRBD2. Germline V gene data show CDR1 as SGHRS and CDR2 as YFSETQ. With 3 bases clipped from V and 15 bases from J, the junction kept 18 bases outside the gene matches. The CDR3 length is 17 residues. CDR3: CASSYRTSGSQPMSWFF. In DNA form, the CDR3 reads TGCGCCAGCAGCTACCGGACTAGCGGGAGCCAACCAATGAGTTGGTTCTTC.

In regard to this clone: One end of the junction does not line up with germline, which may come from a read error. The chain couples TRBV2 to TRBJ1-1; D gene uncertain. The CDR3 runs 13 residues. Germline-derived CDR1 and CDR2 are SNHLY and FYNNEI. The CDR3 is CARSEGVSLEAFF. The DNA of the CDR3 is TGTGCCAGAAGTGAGGGTGTTTCCTTAGAAGCTTTCTTT.

CDR3 in amino acids: CASSPIIRGNNEQFF. As DNA, the CDR3 is TGTGCCAGCTCACCAATAATCCGGGGGAACAATGAGCAGTTCTTC. This chain joins TRBV18 and TRBJ2-1; D might be TRBD2 (6 bases). The CDR3 is 15 residues long. Trimming removed 2 bases at V and 5 bases at J, with 13 bases between. Germline V gene data show CDR1 as KGHSH and CDR2 as LQKENI.

The chain links TRBV9 to TRBJ2-1; D not resolved. The CDR3 is made up of 14 amino acids. CDR1 is SGDLS and CDR2 is YYNGEE in the germline V gene. V lost 2 bases and J lost 6, with 12 bases in between. CDR3 bases: TGTGCCAGCAGCGTCTTAGTTACAAGCAATGAGCAGTTCTTC. Amino acid sequence: CASSVLVTSNEQFF.

This rearrangement joins TRBV7-9 to TRBJ1-5; 12 nucleotides align to TRBD1. V lost 5 bases, J lost 6 bases, and 5 bases stayed unmatched. The length of the CDR3 is 15 residues. In germline, CDR1 is SEHNR, CDR2 FQNEAQ (reference sequence). DNA for the CDR3: TGTGCCAGCAGCCCCGGGACAGGGGGCTTTCAGCCCCAGCATTTT. Protein sequence: CASSPGTGGFQPQHF.

The genes are TRBV5-4 and TRBJ2-7; TRBD1 is a possible D gene (6 bases). CDR3 length: 15 residues. Per germline, CDR1 SGHNT and CDR2 YYREEE (reference sequence). V was shortened by 4 bases and J by 2 bases, with 16 bases between the two germline ends. CDR3 sequence (DNA): TGTGCCAGCAGCACTCCGACAGGCGCGGCCTACGAGCAGTACTTC. Translation: CASSTPTGAAYEQYF.

This chain links TRBV5-1 with TRBJ2-7, with TRBD1 matching over 10 bases. Trimming cost V 2 bases and J 9 bases; bases outside gene matches: 5. CDR1 and CDR2 (germline): SGHRS, YFSETQ. The CDR3 runs to 13 residues. DNA of the CDR3: TGCGCCAGCAGCTTTGACAGGGGGCAAGGGCAGTACTTC. Its protein is CASSFDRGQGQYF.

The V and J genes are TRBV6-5 and TRBJ1-1; unclear D gene. V dropped 5 bases and J dropped 0 bases, with 10 bases sitting between them. The CDR3 has 14 amino acids. CDR1 and CDR2 from the germline V gene are MNHEY and SVGAGI. In DNA form, the CDR3 reads TGTGCCAGCAGTGAATACTTTGTGAACACTGAAGCTTTCTTT. This sequence encodes CASSEYFVNTEAFF.

The V call is TRBV19, the J call TRBJ2-7; D possibly uses TRBD1 or TRBD2 (5 bases each). The CDR3 runs 11 residues. V lost 3 bases to trimming and J lost 7 bases, with 7 bases between them. Looked up from germline, CDR1 is LNHDA and CDR2 is SQIVND (reference sequence). The CDR3 DNA reads TGTGCCAGTAGTATTGGGGGTGAGCAGTACTTC. Its translation is CASSIGGEQYF.

The rearrangement links TRBV11-2 to TRBJ2-7; 13 bases are shared with TRBD2. This CDR3 region has 12 residues. Germline V gene sequence: CDR1 SGHAT, CDR2 FQNNGV. Losses at the gene ends were 5 bases for V and 12 bases for J; bases not matched to a gene: 4. CDR3 in amino acids: CASSLLAGGSYF. The CDR3 DNA reads TGTGCCAGCAGCCTACTAGCGGGAGGGTCGTACTTC.

In its sample, this clone was seen a few times. This chain connects TRBV5-6 to TRBJ2-7; a weak D match, TRBD2 (5 bases). Trimming cost V 4 bases and J 1 base, with 12 bases left between them. Germline CDR1 is SGHDT and CDR2 is YYEEEE. CDR3 length: 14 residues. CDR3 sequence: CASSPGLQSYEQYF. As DNA, the CDR3 is TGTGCCAGCAGCCCTGGACTGCAGTCCTACGAGCAGTACTTC.

This chain connects TRBV18 to TRBJ2-1; no definite D call. The CDR3 covers 13 residues. The V gene's germline CDR1 is KGHSH and CDR2 LQKENI. Trimming left V 5 bases short and J 5 bases short, with 10 bases between. The DNA of the CDR3 is TGTGCCAGCTCAGGAGAGATCGACAATGAGCAGTTCTTC. It specifies CASSGEIDNEQFF. Supplemented by reference TRBV18 and TRBJ2-1, the full variable domain reads NAGVMQNPRHLVRRRGQEARLRCSPMKGHSHVYWYRQLPEEGLKFMVYLQKENIIDESGMPKERFSAEFPKEGPSILRIQQVVRGDSAAYFCASSGEIDNEQFFGPGTRLTVL.

The rearrangement joins TRBV5-4 to TRBJ2-2, with 12 nucleotides matching TRBD1. Germline V gene lookup returns CDR1 SGHNT and CDR2 YYREEE (reference sequence). The ends lost 4 bases at V and 5 bases at J; junction bases unmatched: 6. This CDR3 is 16 amino acids long. The CDR3 reads CASSTGQGAVTGELFF. As DNA, the CDR3 is TGTGCCAGCAGCACGGGACAGGGGGCGGTTACCGGGGAGCTGTTTTTT.